This TCR beta chain was obtained from a study of cytomegalovirus exposure and HLA in healthy donors. Primers for the PCR totalled 60 Vbeta and 13 Jbeta. Method: immunoSEQ multiplex PCR; TCRdb's copy keeps in-frame clones and lacks some. The sample records some 130,000 clones, around 70% being singletons. Sequencing was performed on PBMCs. This TCR was sampled from an older woman in good health and CMV-seropositive.

CDR3 bases: TGTGCCAGCAGCTCCCCCGAGGGTCGGGGGGAGGAGACCCAGTACTTC. Translated, it gives CASSSPEGRGEETQYF. The rearrangement joins TRBV5-4 to TRBJ2-5; TRBD2 agrees at 7 bases. Germline-derived CDR1 and CDR2 are SGHNT and YYREEE (reference sequence). This CDR3 region has 16 residues. V lost 3 bases, J lost 5 bases, and 13 bases stayed unmatched.